The 14 T cell receptor beta chains presented below share a single source sample, sequenced in a study of neurological immune-mediated disorders. Via MiXCR, TCRdb re-called the 5' RACE reads, giving one row per CDR3 protein. The table lists under 70,000 distinct CDR3 sequences, 4% to 6% of them singletons, with about 2.6% in the top ten. The sequenced sample was PBMCs. Receptors were obtained from a woman in her twenties or thirties with multiple sclerosis.

This clonotype showed up many times. V gene TRBV5-1 combines with J gene TRBJ2-4, with TRBD2 identical over 8 bases. The CDR3 length is 15 residues. Germline loops: CDR1 SGHRS, CDR2 YFSETQ. J was trimmed by 8 bases and V by 0 bases; bases with no gene match: 7. The CDR3 loop reads CASSLAAGGPDIQYF. CDR3 coding DNA: TGCGCCAGCAGCTTGGCGGCGGGGGGCCCGGACATTCAGTACTTC.

This clonotype was seen repeatedly, ten times or more. The genes are TRBV10-3 and TRBJ1-1; no firm D call. CDR3 size: 12 residues. V was shortened by 10 bases and J by 0 bases, with 9 bases between the two germline ends. Germline values: CDR1 ENHRY, CDR2 SYGVKD. As DNA, the CDR3 is TGTGCCACACGAGCCCTGAACACTGAAGCTTTCTTT. Residues: CATRALNTEAFF.

This clonotype appeared many times. The gene calls are TRBV6-5 and TRBJ2-4; 10 nucleotides match TRBD2. Germline V gene data show CDR1 as MNHEY and CDR2 as SVGAGI. The CDR3 totals 15 residues. With 7 bases clipped from V and 3 bases from J, the junction kept 6 bases outside the gene matches. CDR3: CASTPSGGGKNIQYF. DNA for the CDR3: TGTGCCAGCACCCCTAGCGGGGGAGGCAAAAACATTCAGTACTTC.

This clonotype was found a few times. This chain links TRBV3-1 with TRBJ2-7, with unresolved D. Germline V gives CDR1 LGHDT, CDR2 YNNKEL (reference sequence). CDR3 size: 12 residues. V was clipped by 8 bases and J by 0 bases, with 8 bases between them. The CDR3 coding sequence is TGTGCCAGCGGCGCAAGCTCCTACGAGCAGTACTTC. Its protein product is CASGASSYEQYF.

This clonotype has just a few counts. This may arise from a read error, as a much more abundant clone is one base away. This sequence joins TRBV29-1 and TRBJ2-2; a possible D gene is TRBD1 (6 bases). V dropped 6 bases and J dropped 6 bases, with 11 bases sitting between them. The CDR3 totals 12 residues. CDR1 and CDR2 from the germline V gene are SQVTM and ANQGSEA. The CDR3 DNA is TGCAGCGTCTTAAAGGGGGCCGGGGAGCTGTTTTTT. As protein: CSVLKGAGELFF.

This clonotype has a count of ten or more. The gene calls are TRBV12-3 or TRBV12-4 and TRBJ2-1, with D maybe TRBD1 (6 bases). The CDR3 spans 13 residues. V lost 3 bases, J lost 12 bases, and 15 bases lay in between. In nucleotides, the CDR3 is TGTGCCAGCAGTTTGGACAGAATTAGGGGGCAGTTCTTC. Translation gives CASSLDRIRGQFF.

This clonotype was counted ten times or more. The chain carries TRBV7-6 and TRBJ2-7, with 7 nucleotides matching TRBD2. This CDR3 has 16 amino acids. Germline CDR1 SGHVS, CDR2 FNYEAQ. Unmatched junction bases numbered 11, after V lost 2 bases and J lost 4 bases. CDR3 in DNA: TGTGCCAGCAGCTTATCGGGGGGACCCCCTCGGTACGAGCAGTACTTC. Translating it yields CASSLSGGPPRYEQYF. Full variable domain (outside the CDR3, taken from reference TRBV7-6 and TRBJ2-7): GAGVSQSPRYKVTKRGQDVALRCDPISGHVSLYWYRQALGQGPEFLTYFNYEAQQDKSGLPNDRFSAERPEGSISTLTIQRTEQRDSAMYRCASSLSGGPPRYEQYFGPGTRLTVT.

This clonotype has a count of ten or more. The J gene is TRBJ2-1, the V gene TRBV20-1; D is perhaps TRBD1 or TRBD2 (6 bases each). V lost 0 bases and J 14 bases, leaving 17 bases between the germline ends. The CDR3 totals 13 residues. Germline lookup yields CDR1 DFQATT and CDR2 SNEGSKA (reference sequence). CDR3 loop: CSARDRGRPSEFF. CDR3 bases: TGCAGTGCTAGAGATCGGGGGCGGCCATCAGAGTTCTTC.

The J gene is TRBJ2-7, the V gene TRBV5-5, with 7 bases that match TRBD1. The CDR3 has 13 residues. Germline CDR1 reads SGHKS; CDR2 reads YYEKEE (reference sequence). The V gene end was trimmed by 4 bases and the J gene end by 0 bases; junction bases not matched to a gene: 1. Here the CDR3 reads CASSRQGSYEQYF. As DNA, the CDR3 is TGTGCCAGCAGCAGACAGGGCTCCTACGAGCAGTACTTC.

This clonotype was recorded a few times. The V gene is TRBV7-2, the J gene TRBJ2-1; 12 bases align to TRBD2. The CDR3 contains 14 residues. Germline V gene sequence: CDR1 SGHTA, CDR2 FQGNSA. J lost 12 bases, V lost 1 base, and 4 bases had no gene match. Here the CDR3 DNA reads TGTGCCAGCAGCTTAGGTCTAGCGGGGGGGGTGCAGTTCTTC. Translation: CASSLGLAGGVQFF.

This clonotype was seen repeatedly, ten times or more. V usage is TRBV12-3 or TRBV12-4 and J usage is TRBJ1-1; no clear D. Trimming pared 6 bases from V and 3 bases from J, leaving 5 bases between. CDR3 length equals 11 residues. This chain's CDR3 is CASRRDTEAFF. The CDR3 coding sequence is TGTGCCAGCAGGAGGGACACTGAAGCTTTCTTT.

This clonotype was seen ten or more times. This chain connects TRBV20-1 to TRBJ1-4, with TRBD1 matching over 12 bases. The CDR3 sequence is 17 residues long. The germline V gene encodes CDR1 DFQATT and CDR2 SNEGSKA (reference sequence). The V segment lost 3 bases and the J segment 7 bases; nucleotides outside the gene matches: 12. The CDR3 protein is CSARGGTGGAGGEKLFF. CDR3 sequence (DNA): TGCAGTGCTAGGGGCGGGACAGGGGGCGCCGGAGGTGAAAAACTGTTTTTT.

This clonotype has just a few counts. A read error may explain this, as a much larger clone is one base away. The rearrangement uses TRBV29-1 and TRBJ2-1; no definite D call. The CDR3 extends over 13 amino acids. Per germline, CDR1 SQVTM and CDR2 ANQGSEA. V was clipped by 4 bases and J by 3 bases, with 10 bases between them. The CDR3, as DNA: TGCAGCGTTGGCGTCAGTATCTACAATGAGCAGTTCTTC. This codes for CSVGVSIYNEQFF.

This clonotype appeared many times. The chain recombines TRBV15 with TRBJ1-1, with TRBD1 identical over 7 bases. Germline CDR1 LNHNV, CDR2 YYDKDF (reference sequence). Trimming removed 2 bases from V and 7 bases from J; junction bases left unmatched: 4. CDR3 length: 13 residues. CDR3 amino acids: CATSRPWTGEAFF. The DNA for the CDR3 is TGTGCCACCAGCAGACCTTGGACAGGTGAAGCTTTCTTT.